This T cell receptor (beta chain) was sequenced in a study of cytomegalovirus exposure and HLA in healthy donors. Study-level points and caveats: Presence/absence analyses supposed approximately even sequencing depth among donors.

The V gene lost 0 bases and the J gene lost 0 bases, with 12 bases spanning the gap. The germline V gene has CDR1 LGHNA and CDR2 YSLEER. The CDR3 has 17 amino acids. Vbeta (60) and Jbeta (13) primers were used in the PCR. Data came from immunoSEQ multiplex PCR; TCRdb stores just in-frame clones and leaves some out. The table shows hundreds of thousands of clones, with just under 85% occurring only once. The sample holds a few counts of this clone. Its antigen is unknown. The study sampled nominally healthy donors, though unrecorded immune exposures were likely. V usage is TRBV4-3 and J usage is TRBJ1-5, with D uncertain. What was sequenced was PBMCs. The source of this sequence is a middle-aged woman in good health and CMV-seronegative. The CDR3 DNA reads as TGCGCCAGCAGCCAAGATCCGGCAGGCCGTAGCAATCAGCCCCAGCATTTT. Amino acids: CASSQDPAGRSNQPQHF.